The T cell receptor beta chain under discussion was sequenced for a study of shared clonotypes between healthy human individuals. With 1 base clipped from V and 6 bases from J, the junction kept 6 bases outside the gene matches. Per germline, CDR1 SNHLY and CDR2 FYNNEI. The CDR3 totals 15 residues. The data were produced by immunoSEQ multiplex PCR, yet TCRdb's version contains in-frame clones alone and is incomplete. Altogether a few hundred thousand clones are present, under 80% being singletons, with the ten largest covering over 8.5%. This chain uses TRBV2 with TRBJ2-7, with 10 bases fitting TRBD1. The TCR comes from a man aged 30 to 39 in good health. Sequences were obtained from memory CD4+ T cells sorted from blood. Regarding subset: CD45RA-negative fraction. CDR3 protein: CASSEERTGGSEQYF. CDR3 nucleotide sequence: TGTGCCAGCAGTGAAGAGAGGACAGGGGGAAGCGAGCAGTACTTC.